These T cell receptor beta chains were read from a single sample in a study of CD8 T cells in Susac syndrome. MiXCR, run by TCRdb on the immunoSEQ multiplex PCR reads, gives a single entry per CDR3 protein. The profile covers roughly 110,000 distinct CDR3 sequences, with around 94% appearing a single time and 0.4% to 0.5% taken by the ten largest. The sequenced sample consisted of CD8+ T cells from PBMCs. The receptors come from a human donor with Susac syndrome. Each CDR3 is given with its conserved first and last residue. Fields, in order: J gene, clone size, V gene, CDR3 length, CDR3 protein. Expanded clones are given a class, and other clones once, few, many or no size at all.

>TRBJ1-4|NA|TRBV2|15
CASSWKGTTNEKLFF
>TRBJ2-7|NA|TRBV27|12
CASSLSGAEQYF
>TRBJ2-5|NA|TRBV4-3|13
CASSQGLAETQYF
>TRBJ2-4|NA|TRBV7-9|13
CASSASTENIQYF
>TRBJ2-3|NA|TRBV11-2|14
CASSLISTFDTQYF
>TRBJ1-2|NA|TRBV6-5|13
CASSLGAGGGYTF
>TRBJ2-7|NA|TRBV4-3|14
CASSQGRGTYEQYF
>TRBJ2-2|NA|TRBV14|15
CASSQTGANTGELFF
>TRBJ2-5|NA|TRBV20-1|18
CSAPRTVTGTSDVETQYF
>TRBJ1-5|NA|TRBV6-6|15
CASCKADYSNQPQHF
>TRBJ2-5|NA|TRBV4-3|13
CASSQGPEGTQYF
>TRBJ2-3|once|TRBV6-2/TRBV6-3|12
CASSREGDTQYF
>TRBJ2-1|once|TRBV12-3/TRBV12-4|14
CASSLGQGYNEQFF
>TRBJ1-6|NA|TRBV15|17
CATSPKRTSSYNSPLHF
>TRBJ2-1|NA|TRBV29-1|14
CSVVPAGANNEQFF
>TRBJ1-2|NA|TRBV15|12
CATRDRADGYTF
>TRBJ2-7|NA|TRBV7-6|16
CASSLEFTDFSYEQYF
>TRBJ1-5|NA|TRBV6-1|15
CASSEEGYGNQPQHF
>TRBJ2-5|NA|TRBV9|15
CASSGTGGIEETQYF
>TRBJ2-2|NA|TRBV7-8|17
CASSRERSGVNTGELFF
>TRBJ2-7|NA|TRBV29-1|12
CSASTDPYEQYF
>TRBJ2-2|NA|TRBV5-4|15
CASSLIETNTGELFF
>TRBJ2-3|NA|TRBV2|16
CASSSDLGQSTDTQYF
>TRBJ1-5|NA|TRBV5-6|12
CASSVGGQPQHF
>TRBJ2-5|NA|TRBV18|16
CASSPPEDRPQETQYF
>TRBJ1-5|NA|TRBV5-1|16
CASSQLPGQGREPQHF
>TRBJ2-1|NA|TRBV7-9|12
CASSPGTNEQFF
>TRBJ2-7|once|TRBV6-6|14
CASSPETGSYEQYF